The 8 T cell receptor beta chains reported below all come from one sample, sequenced in a study of blood T cell repertoires in COVID-19. The method was immunoSEQ multiplex PCR; TCRdb's version includes in-frame clones alone and lacks a portion of them. The sample records over 75,000 clones, around nine tenths being singletons. Input material: peripheral blood. The receptors originated from a man aged 50 or older with COVID-19, enrolled during active disease.

V gene TRBV10-3 combines with J gene TRBJ2-3, with D possibly TRBD2 on 6 matching bases. V dropped 4 bases and J dropped 2 bases, with 16 bases sitting between them. The germline V gene has CDR1 ENHRY and CDR2 SYGVKD. The CDR3 runs 16 residues. As DNA, the CDR3 is TGTGCCATCAGTGGGGGGGACGGAGCTACCACAGATACGCAGTATTTT. Residues: CAISGGDGATTDTQYF.

The chain carries TRBV4-1 and TRBJ2-2, with D possibly TRBD2 on 7 matching bases. Germline V gives CDR1 MGHRA, CDR2 YSYEKL. The CDR3 is made up of 14 amino acids. V was pared by 4 bases and J by 4 bases, with 10 bases between. The DNA for the CDR3 is TGCGCCAGCAGCCGGGGAGGGGGCACCGGGGAGCTGTTTTTT. Its protein product is CASSRGGGTGELFF.

The V call is TRBV7-3, the J call TRBJ1-6, with D possibly matching TRBD1 (5 bases). V lost 5 bases, J lost 5 bases, and 13 bases lay in between. Per germline, CDR1 SGHTA and CDR2 FQGTGA. This CDR3 is 15 amino acids long. CDR3 in DNA: TGTGCCAGCAGCCCCCGCGGGGGGAATAATTCACCCCTCCACTTT. It is translated as CASSPRGGNNSPLHF.

J is TRBJ2-5 and V is TRBV7-3; 10 bases match TRBD1. Germline assignment: CDR1 SGHTA and CDR2 FQGTGA. The CDR3 totals 14 residues. V was clipped by 5 bases and J by 3 bases; unmatched bases: 3. For the CDR3, the DNA is TGTGCCAGCAGCAGGGACAGGGGCGAAGAGACCCAGTACTTC. Protein: CASSRDRGEETQYF.

The V and J genes are TRBV6-5 and TRBJ2-7; the match to TRBD1 covers 9 bases. CDR1 is MNHEY, CDR2 SVGAGI, per germline. Trimming at V came to 5 bases and at J to 3 bases, leaving 2 bases not matched to a gene. This CDR3 spans 13 amino acids. CDR3: CASSMTGGYEQYF. The CDR3 DNA follows: TGTGCCAGCAGTATGACAGGGGGCTACGAGCAGTACTTC.

The genes are TRBV20-1 and TRBJ1-1; 8 nucleotides agree with TRBD1. V shed 3 bases, J shed 3 bases, and the junction held 9 bases outside the gene matches. This CDR3 contains 15 residues. Germline V lookup: CDR1 DFQATT, CDR2 SNEGSKA (reference sequence). In DNA, the CDR3 is TGCAGTGCTAGTGCGACTTCAGGGGGCCACACTGAAGCTTTCTTT. Translated: CSASATSGGHTEAFF.

The V and J genes are TRBV15 and TRBJ1-2; D may be TRBD1 (6 bases). Germline-derived CDR1 and CDR2 are LNHNV and YYDKDF (reference sequence). This CDR3 is 14 amino acids long. The ends were cut back, 5 bases at V and 2 bases at J, with 12 bases in the middle. The CDR3 DNA is TGTGCCACCAGCGGACCCGACAGGAACTATGGCTACACCTTC. This codes for CATSGPDRNYGYTF.

This clone was detected only once. The rearrangement links TRBV11-2 to TRBJ1-2; possibly TRBD1 for D (5 bases). The CDR3 is 14 residues long. CDR1 SGHAT and CDR2 FQNNGV come from the germline V gene. The ends were cut back, 5 bases at V and 5 bases at J, with 15 bases in the middle. The chain's CDR3 is CASSPPGGSYGYTF. DNA for the CDR3: TGTGCCAGCAGCCCGCCGGGGGGGAGTTATGGCTACACCTTC.